The subject of this entry is one TCR beta chain. The CDR3 consists of 17 residues. J gave up 0 bases and V 4 bases, and 7 bases lay outside the gene matches. Germline V lookup: CDR1 LNHDA, CDR2 SQIVND (reference sequence). As handled by the study authors: Counts of nucleated cells, estimated from reference gene primer amplification, were obtained. Using immunoSEQ multiplex PCR, the repertoire was profiled, and TCRdb retains in-frame clones only, with some absent. That table supplies the V and J calls and clone size; D and trimming were determined from the DNA. The sample gives approximately 210,000 clones, approximately 82% of which show up once; over 12% is in the top ten. The data were taken from a study of blood T cell repertoires in COVID-19. Participant age was roughly 18 to 89 years, and participants resided in 20 to 30 US areas. The study assigned cohorts using participant-reported clinical history. Cohort 3 recovery required two negative PCRs, clearance, or symptom resolution.

The genes are TRBV19 and TRBJ2-1, with 9 bases fitting TRBD1. Sequences were obtained from PBMCs or T cells enriched from blood (not recorded which). The sequence derives from a man in his forties who had recovered from COVID-19. The CDR3 DNA is TGTGCCAGTAGTAAGTCGGGACAGGGAATCTCCTACAATGAGCAGTTCTTC. Translated: CASSKSGQGISYNEQFF.